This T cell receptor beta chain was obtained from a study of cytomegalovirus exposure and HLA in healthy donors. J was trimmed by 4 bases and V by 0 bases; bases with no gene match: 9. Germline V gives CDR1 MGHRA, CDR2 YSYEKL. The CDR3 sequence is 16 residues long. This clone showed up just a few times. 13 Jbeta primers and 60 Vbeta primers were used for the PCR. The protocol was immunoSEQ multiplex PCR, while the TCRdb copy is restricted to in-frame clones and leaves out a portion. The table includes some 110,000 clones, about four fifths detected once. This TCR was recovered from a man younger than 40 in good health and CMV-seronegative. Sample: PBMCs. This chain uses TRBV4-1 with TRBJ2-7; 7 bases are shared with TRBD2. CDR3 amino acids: CASSQDFGGDWYEQYF. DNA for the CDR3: TGCGCCAGCAGCCAAGATTTTGGGGGGGATTGGTACGAGCAGTACTTC.